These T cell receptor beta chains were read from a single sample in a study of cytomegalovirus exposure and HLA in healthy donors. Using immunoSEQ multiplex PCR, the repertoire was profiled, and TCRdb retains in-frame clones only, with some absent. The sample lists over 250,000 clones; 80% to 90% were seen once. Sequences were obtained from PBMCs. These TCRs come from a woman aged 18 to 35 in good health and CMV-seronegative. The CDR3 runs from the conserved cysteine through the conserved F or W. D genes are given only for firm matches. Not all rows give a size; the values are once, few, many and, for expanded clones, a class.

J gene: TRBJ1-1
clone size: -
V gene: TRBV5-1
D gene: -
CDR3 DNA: TGCGCCAGTAAGCGCGATGCGAACACTGAAGCTTTCTTT
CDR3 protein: CASKRDANTEAFF

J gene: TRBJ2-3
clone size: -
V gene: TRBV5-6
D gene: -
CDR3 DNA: TGTGCCAGCAGCTTGGGGTATTCTTTCACGGCAGATACGCAGTATTTT
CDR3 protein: CASSLGYSFTADTQYF

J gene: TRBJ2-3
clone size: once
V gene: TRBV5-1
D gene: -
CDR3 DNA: TGCGCCAGCAGCTTGGTGACTACCACAGATACGCAGTATTTT
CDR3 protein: CASSLVTTTDTQYF

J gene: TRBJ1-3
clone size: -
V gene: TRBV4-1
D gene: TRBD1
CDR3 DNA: TGCGCCGGAAGACCGGGGGCCGGACAGGGGATTGGAAACACCATATATTTT
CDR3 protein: CAGRPGAGQGIGNTIYF

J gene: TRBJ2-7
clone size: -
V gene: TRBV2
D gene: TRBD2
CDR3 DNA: TGTGCCAGCAGTGAATTGGCTAGCGGGAGGTACTCCTACGAGCAGTACTTC
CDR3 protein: CASSELASGRYSYEQYF

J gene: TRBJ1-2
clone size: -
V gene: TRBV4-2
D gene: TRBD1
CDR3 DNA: TGTGCCAGCAGCCAAGATTTAGGGACAGGGGGCAGCTATGGCTACACCTTC
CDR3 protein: CASSQDLGTGGSYGYTF

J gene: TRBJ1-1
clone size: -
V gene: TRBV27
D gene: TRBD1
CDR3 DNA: TGTGCCAGCAGTTGGACAGGGATATCGAACACTGAAGCTTTCTTT
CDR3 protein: CASSWTGISNTEAFF

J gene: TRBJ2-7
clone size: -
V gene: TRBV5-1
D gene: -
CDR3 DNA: TGCGCCAGCAGCTTTAGCGGTACGGAGCAGTACTTC
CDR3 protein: CASSFSGTEQYF

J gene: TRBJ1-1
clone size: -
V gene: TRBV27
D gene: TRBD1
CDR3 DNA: TGTGCCAGCACCCGGGGACAGGGAGGGAACACTGAAGCTTTCTTT
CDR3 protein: CASTRGQGGNTEAFF

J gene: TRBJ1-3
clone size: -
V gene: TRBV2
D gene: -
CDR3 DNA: TGTGCCAGCAGTGAAGCCCCAGTCTCATCCTCTGGAAACACCATATATTTT
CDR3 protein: CASSEAPVSSSGNTIYF

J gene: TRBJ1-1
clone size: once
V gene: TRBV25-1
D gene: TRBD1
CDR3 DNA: TGTGCCAGCAGTGACCAGGGACAGGGTAACACTGAAGCTTTCTTT
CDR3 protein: CASSDQGQGNTEAFF

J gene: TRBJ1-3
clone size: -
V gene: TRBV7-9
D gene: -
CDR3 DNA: TGTGCCAGCAGCTTAGCGAGCTCTGGAAACACCATATATTTT
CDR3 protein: CASSLASSGNTIYF

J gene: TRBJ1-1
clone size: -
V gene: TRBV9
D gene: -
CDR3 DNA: TGTGCCAGCAGCCCCCGAGGTTCGCTCACTGAAGCTTTCTTT
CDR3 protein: CASSPRGSLTEAFF

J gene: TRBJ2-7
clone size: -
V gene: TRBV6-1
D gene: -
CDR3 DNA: TGTGCCAGCAGGGACCCCAGGGGAAGGTACGAGCAGTACTTC
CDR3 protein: CASRDPRGRYEQYF

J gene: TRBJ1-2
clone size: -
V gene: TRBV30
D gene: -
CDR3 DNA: TGTGCCTGGAGTGGCCTGGACAGCCGATCGTATGGCTACACCTTC
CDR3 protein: CAWSGLDSRSYGYTF

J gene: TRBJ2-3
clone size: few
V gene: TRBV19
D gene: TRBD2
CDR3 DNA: TGTGCCAGTAATCAAGGGAGGGGAGATACGCAGTATTTT
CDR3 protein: CASNQGRGDTQYF

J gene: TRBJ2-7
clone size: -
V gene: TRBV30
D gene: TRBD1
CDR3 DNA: TGTGCCTGGAGCCACACCGGGACAGGGGCCTACGAGCAGTACTTC
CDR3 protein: CAWSHTGTGAYEQYF

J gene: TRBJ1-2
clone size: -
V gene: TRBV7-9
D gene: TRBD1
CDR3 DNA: TGTGCCAGCAGGAGACAGGGGAGACTCTCTGGCTACACCTTC
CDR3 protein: CASRRQGRLSGYTF

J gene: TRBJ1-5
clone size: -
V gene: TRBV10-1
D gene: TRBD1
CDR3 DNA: TGCGCCAGCACCAAAGGACAGGGGAATTCTCAGCCCCAGCATTTT
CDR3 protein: CASTKGQGNSQPQHF

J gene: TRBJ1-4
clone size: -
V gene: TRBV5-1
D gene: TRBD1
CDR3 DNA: TGCGCCAGCAGCTTAGGACAGGGGGTGGTTGGTGAAAAACTGTTTTTT
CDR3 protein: CASSLGQGVVGEKLFF

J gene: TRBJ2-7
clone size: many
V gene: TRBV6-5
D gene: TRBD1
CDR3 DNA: TGTGCCAGCAGTTACCCCAGCGGGACAGGGTCCTACGAGCAGTACTTC
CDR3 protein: CASSYPSGTGSYEQYF

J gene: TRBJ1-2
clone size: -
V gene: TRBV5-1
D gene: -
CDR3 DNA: TGCGCCAGCAGCTTGGCAGCGGGTATAGGCTACACCTTC
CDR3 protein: CASSLAAGIGYTF

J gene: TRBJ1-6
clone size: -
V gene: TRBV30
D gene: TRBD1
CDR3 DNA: TGTGCCTGGAGTGGGGGACAGGGTGATTCACCCCTCCACTTT
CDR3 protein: CAWSGGQGDSPLHF

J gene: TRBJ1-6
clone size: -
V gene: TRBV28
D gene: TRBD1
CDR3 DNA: TGTGCCAGCAGCCGACAGGGGTGGGATTCACCCCTCCACTTT
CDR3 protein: CASSRQGWDSPLHF

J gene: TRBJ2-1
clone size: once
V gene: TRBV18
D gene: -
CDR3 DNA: TGTGCCAGCTCACCAGGGCAGGCCTCCTACAATGAGCAGTTCTTC
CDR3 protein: CASSPGQASYNEQFF

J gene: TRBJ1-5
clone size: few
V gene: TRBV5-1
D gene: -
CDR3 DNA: TGCGCCAGCAGCACCACAGGGAATCAGCCCCAGCATTTT
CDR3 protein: CASSTTGNQPQHF

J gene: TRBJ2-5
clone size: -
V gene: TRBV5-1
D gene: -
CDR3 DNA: TGCGCCAGCAGCTTGGGGGCTAGCCAAGAAGAGACCCAGTACTTC
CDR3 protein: CASSLGASQEETQYF

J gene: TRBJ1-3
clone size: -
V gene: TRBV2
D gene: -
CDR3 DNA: TGTGCCAGCAGGCGGGCCATCTCTGGAAACACCATATATTTT
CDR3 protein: CASRRAISGNTIYF

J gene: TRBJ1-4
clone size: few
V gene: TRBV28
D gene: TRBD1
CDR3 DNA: TGTGCCAGCAGTCCAATCCGGGACAGGGAAGAAAAACTGTTTTTT
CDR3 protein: CASSPIRDREEKLFF

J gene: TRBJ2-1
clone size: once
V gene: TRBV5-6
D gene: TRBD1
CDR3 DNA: TGTGCCAGCAGCCCATCTGTCCGCAGGGGGAATGAGCAGTTCTTC
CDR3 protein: CASSPSVRRGNEQFF

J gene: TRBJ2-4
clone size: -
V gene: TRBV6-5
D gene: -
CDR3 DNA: TGTGCCAGCAGTTACCAGGCTAGCAGGGCCAAAAACATTCAGTACTTC
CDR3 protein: CASSYQASRAKNIQYF

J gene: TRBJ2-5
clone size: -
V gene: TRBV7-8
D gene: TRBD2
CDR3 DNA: TGTGCCAGCAGCCCTAGGGCGGGACTAGCGGGGACGGGAGAGACCCAGTACTTC
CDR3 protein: CASSPRAGLAGTGETQYF

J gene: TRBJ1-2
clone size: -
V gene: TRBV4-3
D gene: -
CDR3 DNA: TGCGCCAGCAGCCAAGATGTAACAGGGCCCAACAACTATGGCTACACCTTC
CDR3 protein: CASSQDVTGPNNYGYTF

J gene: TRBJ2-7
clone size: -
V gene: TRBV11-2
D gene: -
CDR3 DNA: TGTGCCAGCAGCCCCCTCTACGAGCAGTACTTC
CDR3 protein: CASSPLYEQYF

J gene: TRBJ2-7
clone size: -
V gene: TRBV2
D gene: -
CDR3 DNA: TGTGCCAGCAGGGAGACAGGATTGATCTACGAGCAGTACTTC
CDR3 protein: CASRETGLIYEQYF

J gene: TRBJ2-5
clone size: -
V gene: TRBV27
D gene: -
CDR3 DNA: TGTGCCAGCAGTTTATGGGGTAAGGGGCGGTCAGAGACCCAGTACTTC
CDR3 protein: CASSLWGKGRSETQYF

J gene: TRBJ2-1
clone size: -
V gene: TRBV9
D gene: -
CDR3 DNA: TGTGCCAGCAGTCGTACTACTGGGGCTGAGGAGGAGCAGTTCTTC
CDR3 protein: CASSRTTGAEEEQFF

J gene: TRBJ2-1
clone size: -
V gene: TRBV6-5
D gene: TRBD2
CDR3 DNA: TGTGCCAGCAGTTACGATAGCGGGAGGTCCTACAATGAGCAGTTCTTC
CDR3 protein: CASSYDSGRSYNEQFF

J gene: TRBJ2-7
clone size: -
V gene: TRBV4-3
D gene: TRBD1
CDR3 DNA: TGCGCCAGCAGCCAAGGGGGGACAGGGACCTACGAGCAGTACTTC
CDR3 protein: CASSQGGTGTYEQYF

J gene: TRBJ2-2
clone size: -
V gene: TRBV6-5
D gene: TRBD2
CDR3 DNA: TGTGCCAGCAGAGGGACTAGCGAGAACACCGGGGAGCTGTTTTTT
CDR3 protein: CASRGTSENTGELFF

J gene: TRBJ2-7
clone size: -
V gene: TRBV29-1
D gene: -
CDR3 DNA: TGCAGCGTTGAAGACTTATCCTACGAGCAGTACTTC
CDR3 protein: CSVEDLSYEQYF

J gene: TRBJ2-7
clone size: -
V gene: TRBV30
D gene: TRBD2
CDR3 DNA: TGTGCCTGGGGGGGAGGGGAGCAGTACTTC
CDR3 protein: CAWGGGEQYF

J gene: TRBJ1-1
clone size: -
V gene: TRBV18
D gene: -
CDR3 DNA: TGTGCCAGCTCACCACCGGGGGGGAACACTGAAGCTTTCTTT
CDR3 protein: CASSPPGGNTEAFF

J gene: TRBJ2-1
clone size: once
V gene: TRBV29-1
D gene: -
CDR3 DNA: TGCAGCGTTGAAGACGTGCCGGGGAAGGCTTCCAATGAGCAGTTCTTC
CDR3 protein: CSVEDVPGKASNEQFF

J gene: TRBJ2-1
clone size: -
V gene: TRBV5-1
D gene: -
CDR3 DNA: TGCGCCAGCAGTCACCTCCGGGATATCGGCAATGAGCAGTTCTTC
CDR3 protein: CASSHLRDIGNEQFF

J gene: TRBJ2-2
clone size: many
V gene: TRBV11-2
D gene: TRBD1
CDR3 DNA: TGTGCCAGCAGCTTAGTTATTGGACAGGGAAACACCGGGGAGCTGTTTTTT
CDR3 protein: CASSLVIGQGNTGELFF

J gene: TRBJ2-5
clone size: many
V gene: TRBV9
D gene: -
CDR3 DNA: TGTGCCAGCAGCGTAGCTGGCGGGTACCAAGAGACCCAGTACTTC
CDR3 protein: CASSVAGGYQETQYF

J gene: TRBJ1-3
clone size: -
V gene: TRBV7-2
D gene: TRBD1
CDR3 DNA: TGTGCCAGCGGACAGGCGTCCTCTGGAAACACCATATATTTT
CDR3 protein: CASGQASSGNTIYF

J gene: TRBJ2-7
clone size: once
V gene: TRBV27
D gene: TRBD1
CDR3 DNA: TGTGCCAGCAGTCCACTCCGGGACAGAGCCTACGAGCAGTACTTC
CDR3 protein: CASSPLRDRAYEQYF